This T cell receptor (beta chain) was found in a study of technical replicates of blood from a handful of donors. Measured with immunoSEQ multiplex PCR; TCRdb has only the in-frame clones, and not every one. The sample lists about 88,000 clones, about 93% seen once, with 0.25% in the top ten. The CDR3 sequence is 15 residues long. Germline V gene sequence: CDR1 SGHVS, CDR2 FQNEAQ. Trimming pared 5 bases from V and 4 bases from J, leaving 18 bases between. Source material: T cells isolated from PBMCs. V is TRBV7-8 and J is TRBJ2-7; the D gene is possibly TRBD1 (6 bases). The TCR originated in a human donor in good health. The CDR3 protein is CASSTSRITGYEQYF. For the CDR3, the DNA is TGTGCCAGCAGCACCAGTAGAATAACAGGGTACGAGCAGTACTTC.